The 2 T cell receptor beta chains below were found in one sample sequenced in a study of T cells in Graves' hyperthyroidism and ophthalmopathy (dated by TCRdb to the late 2010s). Receptors were amplified or captured by multiplex PCR. The instrument was an Illumina HiSeq 2000. The TCR beta CDR3 regions were amplified from RNA transcripts. A first-round RT-PCR of the TCR CDR3 used the HTBI primer set with the Qiagen OneStep RT-PCR kit. The public sequencing data were trimmed at Q25 with fastp and processed into clonotypes with MiXCR by TCRdb, which kept only in-frame beta chains. One record per CDR3 amino acid sequence lists the most common genes and DNA. The sample table contains around 520,000 distinct CDR3 sequences; only one count was recorded for 14% of them. The ten biggest clones cover around 13% of the sample. Material for sequencing was blood. These receptors all come from a woman between 40 and 50 years old with Graves' hyperthyroidism.

The rearrangement joins TRBV27 to TRBJ1-5; D call uncertain. The germline CDR1 and CDR2 sequences are MNHEY and SMNVEV (reference sequence). This CDR3 has 15 residues. Trimming removed 9 bases at V and 0 bases at J, with 15 bases between. The CDR3 protein is CASYRTSYSNQPQHF. In DNA, the CDR3 is TGTGCCAGTTATCGGACGTCTTATAGCAATCAGCCCCAGCATTTT.

This clonotype was seen a handful of times. V usage is TRBV11-3 and J usage is TRBJ2-1, with a possible D match to TRBD1 (5 bases). CDR3 length: 13 residues. Trimming took 0 bases from V and 9 from J, leaving 9 bases between them. CDR1 and CDR2 from the germline V gene are SGHNT and YENEEA. The CDR3, as DNA: TGTGCCAGCAGCTTAGACAGGGTGTCTGAGCAGTTCTTC. This sequence encodes CASSLDRVSEQFF. Full variable domain (outside the CDR3, taken from reference TRBV11-3 and TRBJ2-1): EAGVVQSPRYKIIEKKQPVAFWCNPISGHNTLYWYLQNLGQGPELLIRYENEEAVDDSQLPKDRFSAERLKGVDSTLKIQPAELGDSAVYLCASSLDRVSEQFFGPGTRLTVL.